This T cell receptor (beta chain) was sequenced for a study of read filtering for tumor transcriptome and immune sequencing. The library was built from 400 ng RNA with molecular barcoded adaptors for alpha/delta and beta/gamma chains. One entry per CDR3 protein, called by TCRdb with MiXCR from the reads. The sample has 48,000 or so distinct CDR3 sequences, approximately 18% seen once. General observations from the study: In IR-seq, single-read clonotypes were roughly 80% of clonotypes but around 3.4% of reads.

This clonotype was picked up many times. Its antigen is currently unknown. CDR1 KGHSH and CDR2 LQKENI come from the germline V gene. This CDR3 comprises 16 residues. V was clipped by 1 base and J by 5 bases; unmatched bases: 4. The receptor was isolated from a donor over 35 with multiple myeloma. Material: a population of CD138-negative cells sorted from bone marrow. The chain carries TRBV18 and TRBJ2-7; TRBD2 agrees at 14 bases. The CDR3 coding sequence is TGTGCCAGCTCACCACACAGACTAGCGGGAGGGAACGAGCAGTACTTC. It translates to CASSPHRLAGGNEQYF. Full variable domain (rest looked up from reference TRBV18 and TRBJ2-7): NAGVMQNPRHLVRRRGQEARLRCSPMKGHSHVYWYRQLPEEGLKFMVYLQKENIIDESGMPKERFSAEFPKEGPSILRIQQVVRGDSAAYFCASSPHRLAGGNEQYFGPGTRLTVT.